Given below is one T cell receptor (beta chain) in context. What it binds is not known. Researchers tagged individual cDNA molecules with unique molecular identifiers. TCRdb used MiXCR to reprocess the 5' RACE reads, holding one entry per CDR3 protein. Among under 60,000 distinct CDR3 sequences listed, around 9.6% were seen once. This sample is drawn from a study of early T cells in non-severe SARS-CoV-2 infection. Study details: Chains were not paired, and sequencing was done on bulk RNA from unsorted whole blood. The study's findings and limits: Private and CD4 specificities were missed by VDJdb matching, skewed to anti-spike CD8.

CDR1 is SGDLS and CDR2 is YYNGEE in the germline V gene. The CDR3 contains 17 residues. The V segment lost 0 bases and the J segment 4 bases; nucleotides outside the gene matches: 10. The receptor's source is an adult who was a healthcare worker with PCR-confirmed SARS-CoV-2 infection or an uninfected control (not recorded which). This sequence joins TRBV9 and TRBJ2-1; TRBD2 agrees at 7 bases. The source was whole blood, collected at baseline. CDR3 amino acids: CASSVATGGESYNEQFF. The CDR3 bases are TGTGCCAGCAGCGTAGCGACTGGGGGGGAATCTTACAATGAGCAGTTCTTC.